This TCR beta chain was documented in a study of Tregs in tolerant kidney transplant recipients. CD4+CD25+CD127- Tregs, CD4+CD25- non-Tregs, CD4 and CD8 cells were sorted. Whole-study findings and limits: No direct test of biological reproducibility was done here. The most relevant donor-specific Treg TCRbeta repertoire apparently came from expansion with activated donor B cells.

On this clone: Its antigen is not identified.

Assay used: immunoSEQ multiplex PCR; TCRdb lists only in-frame clones, some missing. The profile shows over 50,000 clones, approximately 82% of them singletons. Sequencing was carried out using CD4+ T cells from blood. The receptor comes from a human donor in good health.

As DNA, the CDR3 is TGCGCCAGCAGCCAAGGGAGGGGGGCCCAAGAGACCCAGTACTTC. Translating gives CASSQGRGAQETQYF. The chain combines TRBV4-1 with TRBJ2-5; D may be TRBD1 or TRBD2 (6 bases each). Trimming took off 1 base at V and 1 base at J, with 10 bases between the two ends. The CDR3 spans 15 residues. Germline values: CDR1 MGHRA, CDR2 YSYEKL.